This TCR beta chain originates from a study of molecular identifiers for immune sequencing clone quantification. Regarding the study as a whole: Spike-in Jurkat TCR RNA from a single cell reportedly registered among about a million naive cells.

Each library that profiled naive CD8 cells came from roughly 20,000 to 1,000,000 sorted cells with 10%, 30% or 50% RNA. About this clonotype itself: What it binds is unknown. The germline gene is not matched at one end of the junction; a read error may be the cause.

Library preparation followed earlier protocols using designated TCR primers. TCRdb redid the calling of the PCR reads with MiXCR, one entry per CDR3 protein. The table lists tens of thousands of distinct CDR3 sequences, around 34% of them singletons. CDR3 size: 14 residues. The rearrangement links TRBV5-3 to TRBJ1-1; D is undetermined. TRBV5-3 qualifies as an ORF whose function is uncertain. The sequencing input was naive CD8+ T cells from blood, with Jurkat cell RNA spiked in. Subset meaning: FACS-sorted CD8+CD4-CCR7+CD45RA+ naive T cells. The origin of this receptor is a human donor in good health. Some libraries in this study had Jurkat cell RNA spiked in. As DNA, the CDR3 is TGTGCCAGCAGCTCGGTGGGGATGAACACTGAAGCTTTCTTT. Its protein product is CASSSVGMNTEAFF.